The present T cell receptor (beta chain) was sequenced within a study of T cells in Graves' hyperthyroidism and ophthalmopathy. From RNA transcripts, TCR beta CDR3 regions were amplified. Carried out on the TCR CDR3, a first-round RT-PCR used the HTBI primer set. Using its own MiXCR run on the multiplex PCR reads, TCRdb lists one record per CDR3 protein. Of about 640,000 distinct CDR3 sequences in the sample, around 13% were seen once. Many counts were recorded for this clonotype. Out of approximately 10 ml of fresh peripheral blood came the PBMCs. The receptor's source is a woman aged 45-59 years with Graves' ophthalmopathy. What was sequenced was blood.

CDR3 DNA sequence: TGTGCCAGCAGGGATCGACAGGGACTAGCGGGAACCGGGGAGCTGTTTTTT. It encodes CASRDRQGLAGTGELFF. This sequence joins TRBV6-1 and TRBJ2-2; 13 bases align to TRBD2. This CDR3 is 17 amino acids long. With V trimmed by 6 bases and J by 5 bases, 9 bases remained unmatched. Germline loops: CDR1 MNHNS, CDR2 SASEGT.